These 19 T cell receptor beta chains were sequenced from one sample in a study of blood T cell repertoires in COVID-19. Method: immunoSEQ multiplex PCR; TCRdb's copy keeps in-frame clones and lacks some. The sample has about 270,000 clones, 91% seen once. Sequencing input: peripheral blood. The receptor set was obtained from a person under 30 with COVID-19, enrolled during active disease.

This chain links TRBV29-1 with TRBJ2-3; no clear D gene. The CDR3 is 15 amino acids. The V gene lost 0 bases and the J gene lost 1 base, with 11 bases spanning the gap. In germline, CDR1 is SQVTM, CDR2 ANQGSEA. CDR3 nucleotides: TGCAGCGTTGAAGATCTAAACCAAGGCACAGATACGCAGTATTTT. It encodes CSVEDLNQGTDTQYF.

The chain has TRBV19 and TRBJ2-2; the match to TRBD2 covers 9 bases. CDR3 length: 15 amino acids. Trimming took 5 bases from V and 5 from J; bases not matched to a gene: 6. In germline, CDR1 is LNHDA, CDR2 SQIVND (reference sequence). Written as DNA, the CDR3 is TGTGCCAGTAGTGTCGCGGGAGGGAGGACCGGGGAGCTGTTTTTT. Protein product: CASSVAGGRTGELFF.

The rearrangement uses TRBV5-1 and TRBJ1-1, with TRBD1 matching over 8 bases. The J segment lost 7 bases and the V segment lost 4 bases, leaving 6 bases of the junction unmatched. The CDR3 is 13 amino acids. Germline V gene sequence: CDR1 SGHRS, CDR2 YFSETQ. The CDR3 loop reads CASSPGQGHEAFF. CDR3 DNA: TGCGCCAGCAGCCCAGGACAGGGACATGAAGCTTTCTTT.

The chain combines TRBV19 with TRBJ2-1; 9 bases are shared with TRBD2. Germline V gives CDR1 LNHDA, CDR2 SQIVND (reference sequence). Trimming cost V 4 bases and J 6 bases; bases outside gene matches: 13. CDR3 length: 17 amino acids. The CDR3 nucleotides are TGTGCCAGTAGTACCAACCTCGGCGCGGGGGGGGGCAATGAGCAGTTCTTC. Protein: CASSTNLGAGGGNEQFF.

The V gene is TRBV27, the J gene TRBJ1-5, with D uncertain. Germline values: CDR1 MNHEY, CDR2 SMNVEV (reference sequence). V lost 3 bases to trimming and J lost 6 bases, with 9 bases between them. CDR3 length equals 13 residues. CDR3 residues: CASSFSGSQPQHF. The CDR3 DNA follows: TGTGCCAGCAGTTTTTCGGGAAGTCAGCCCCAGCATTTT.

V is TRBV28 and J is TRBJ2-5; 7 bases align to TRBD1. The CDR3 contains 14 residues. Trimming removed 4 bases from V and 5 bases from J; junction bases left unmatched: 7. Germline V CDR1 and CDR2: MDHEN, SYDVKM. The CDR3 region is CASSSLDRAETQYF. CDR3 in DNA: TGTGCCAGCAGTTCCTTAGACAGGGCGGAGACCCAGTACTTC.

The chain uses TRBV9 and TRBJ2-2, with TRBD2 as a possible D gene (6 bases). V was clipped by 0 bases and J by 4 bases, with 7 bases between them. The CDR3 is 14 residues long. Per germline, CDR1 SGDLS and CDR2 YYNGEE. The CDR3 sequence is CASSVDGSTGELFF. Here the CDR3 DNA reads TGTGCCAGCAGCGTAGACGGGAGCACCGGGGAGCTGTTTTTT.

This chain uses TRBV7-9 with TRBJ2-2, with D possibly TRBD1 on 6 matching bases. From germline, CDR1 is SEHNR and CDR2 FQNEAQ (reference sequence). The CDR3 contains 13 residues. V was cut by 2 bases and J by 6 bases, with 7 bases left in between. The CDR3 reads CASSLKGAGELFF. The CDR3 DNA sequence: TGTGCCAGCAGCTTAAAGGGGGCCGGGGAGCTGTTTTTT. The whole variable domain, remainder taken from reference TRBV7-9 and TRBJ2-2, is DTGVSQNPRHKITKRGQNVTFRCDPISEHNRLYWYRQTLGQGPEFLTYFQNEAQLEKSRLLSDRFSAERPKGSFSTLEIQRTEQGDSAMYLCASSLKGAGELFFGEGSRLTVL.

The chain is built from TRBV6-6 and TRBJ2-5, with TRBD2 as a possible D gene (5 bases). V was pared by 3 bases and J by 4 bases, with 12 bases between. This CDR3 is built from 14 residues. The germline V gene encodes CDR1 MNHNY and CDR2 SVGAGI (reference sequence). CDR3 sequence: CASSYRELGETQYF. The CDR3 DNA reads TGTGCCAGCAGTTATCGGGAACTCGGAGAGACCCAGTACTTC.

The chain uses TRBV7-8 and TRBJ2-7, with D possibly being TRBD1 (6 bases). Germline-derived CDR1 and CDR2 are SGHVS and FQNEAQ. V was cut by 5 bases and J by 5 bases, with 19 bases left in between. This CDR3 spans 15 amino acids. Here the CDR3 DNA reads TGTGCCAGCAGCCAACCCGGGACCAGACAGGACGAGCAGTACTTC. Its translation is CASSQPGTRQDEQYF. The complete variable domain, with remaining parts taken from reference TRBV7-8 and TRBJ2-7, reads GAGVSQSPRYKVAKRGQDVALRCDPISGHVSLFWYQQALGQGPEFLTYFQNEAQLDKSGLPSDRFFAERPEGSVSTLKIQRTQQEDSAVYLCASSQPGTRQDEQYFGPGTRLTVT.

V and J are TRBV28 and TRBJ1-2; 7 bases line up with TRBD1. With 7 bases clipped from V and 7 bases from J, the junction kept 12 bases outside the gene matches. This CDR3 has 14 residues. Per the germline V gene, CDR1 is MDHEN and CDR2 is SYDVKM. DNA for the CDR3: TGTGCCAGCACCTCAGGAACAGGGGTTCGTGGCTACACCTTC. Translation gives CASTSGTGVRGYTF.

This chain joins TRBV11-2 and TRBJ2-7; 10 positions agree with TRBD1. This CDR3 is 16 amino acids long. CDR1 and CDR2 (germline): SGHAT, FQNNGV. Trimming took 5 bases from V and 2 from J; bases not matched to a gene: 9. CDR3 sequence: CASSPRAGTGAYEQYF. Here the CDR3 DNA reads TGTGCCAGCAGCCCCCGGGCTGGGACAGGGGCCTACGAGCAGTACTTC.

A single count supports this clone. This rearrangement joins TRBV3-1 (or the pseudogene TRBV3-2) to TRBJ1-2, with D possibly matching TRBD1 (6 bases). Germline V gene data show CDR1 as LGHDT and CDR2 as YNNKEL (reference sequence). This CDR3 is 14 amino acids long. Trimming cost V 4 bases and J 2 bases, with 11 bases left between them. CDR3 DNA: TGTGCCAGCAGCCTTTGGACAGAGAACTATGGCTACACCTTC. Translation gives CASSLWTENYGYTF.

In the case of this clone: An end of the junction does not agree with germline; a read error may underlie this. The chain carries TRBV5-3 and TRBJ1-5; no firm D call. TRBV5-3 is flagged as an ORF with uncertain function. The CDR3 has 16 residues. CDR3 sequence (DNA): TGTGCCAAAAGCCCCAATCCCGAGGGCTTCAATCAGCCCCAGCATTTT. Amino acids: CAKSPNPEGFNQPQHF.

This sequence joins TRBV11-2 and TRBJ2-3; maybe TRBD1 (8 bases). V was trimmed by 5 bases and J by 2 bases, leaving 20 bases between them. This CDR3 spans 17 amino acids. Germline V gene sequence: CDR1 SGHAT, CDR2 FQNNGV. The CDR3 region has the DNA TGTGCCAGCAGCCCTTGGACAGGGAGGGCCCACACAGATACGCAGTATTTT. It translates to CASSPWTGRAHTDTQYF.

V usage is TRBV5-1 and J usage is TRBJ2-7; 7 bases agree with TRBD2. Germline V gene lookup returns CDR1 SGHRS and CDR2 YFSETQ. The CDR3 covers 15 residues. Trimming at V came to 3 bases and at J to 2 bases, leaving 8 bases not matched to a gene. The CDR3 reads CASSYDRGGTYEQYF. The CDR3 nucleotides read TGCGCCAGCAGCTATGACCGCGGGGGTACCTACGAGCAGTACTTC. Full variable domain (rest looked up from reference TRBV5-1 and TRBJ2-7): KAGVTQTPRYLIKTRGQQVTLSCSPISGHRSVSWYQQTPGQGLQFLFEYFSETQRNKGNFPGRFSGRQFSNSRSEMNVSTLELGDSALYLCASSYDRGGTYEQYFGPGTRLTVT.

This chain uses TRBV7-9 with TRBJ1-2, with D perhaps matching TRBD1 (5 bases). CDR1 is SEHNR, CDR2 FQNEAQ, per germline (reference sequence). The V gene lost 1 base and the J gene lost 8 bases, with 14 bases spanning the gap. This CDR3 comprises 14 residues. CDR3 in amino acids: CASSLVTQGRGYTF. In DNA, the CDR3 is TGTGCCAGCAGCTTAGTAACCCAGGGTAGAGGCTACACCTTC.

As concerns this clone: Sequence at one end of the junction differs from germline and may be a read error. The chain uses TRBV9 and TRBJ2-4, with 8 nucleotides matching TRBD1. This CDR3 is 10 amino acids long. Per germline, CDR1 SGDLS and CDR2 YYNGEE. The CDR3 loop reads CAIITGGSHF. In DNA, the CDR3 is TGTGCCATCATAACAGGGGGTTCGCACTTC.

The rearrangement uses TRBV29-1 and TRBJ2-7; 11 positions agree with TRBD1. With 4 bases clipped from V and 2 bases from J, the junction kept 7 bases outside the gene matches. The CDR3 sequence is 15 residues long. The V gene's germline CDR1 is SQVTM and CDR2 ANQGSEA. The CDR3 DNA follows: TGCAGCGTTGGGCGGAGGACAGGGGGCCCCTACGAGCAGTACTTC. Protein product: CSVGRRTGGPYEQYF.